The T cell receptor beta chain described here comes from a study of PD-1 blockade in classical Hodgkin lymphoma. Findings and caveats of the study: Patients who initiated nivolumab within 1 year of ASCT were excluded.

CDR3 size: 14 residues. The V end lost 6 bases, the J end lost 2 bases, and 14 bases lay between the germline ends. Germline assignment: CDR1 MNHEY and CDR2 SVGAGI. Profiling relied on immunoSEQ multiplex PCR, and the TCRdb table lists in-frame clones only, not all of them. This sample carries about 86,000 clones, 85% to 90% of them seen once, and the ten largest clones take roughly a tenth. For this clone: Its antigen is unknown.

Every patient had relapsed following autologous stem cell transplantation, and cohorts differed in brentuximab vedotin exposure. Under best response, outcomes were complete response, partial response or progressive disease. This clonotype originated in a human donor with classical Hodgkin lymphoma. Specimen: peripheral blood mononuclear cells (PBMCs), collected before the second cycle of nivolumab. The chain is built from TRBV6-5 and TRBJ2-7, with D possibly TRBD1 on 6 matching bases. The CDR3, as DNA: TGTGCCAGCAGGAAAGGACAGCTTACCTACGAGCAGTACTTC. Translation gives CASRKGQLTYEQYF.